The T cell receptor (beta chain) described here comes from a study of T cells after posttransplantation cyclophosphamide. TCRdb keeps only in-frame clones here, not all; method: immunoSEQ multiplex PCR. The sample lists about 31,000 clones; roughly nine tenths were seen once. Germline V CDR1 and CDR2: MNHNS, SASEGT. V was pared by 11 bases and J by 7 bases, with 11 bases between. The CDR3 spans 10 residues. The naive gate required viable CD3+CD4+ or CD3+CD8+ cells with CCR7+CD45RA+CD45RO-CD95-CD27+CD28+ phenotype. The chain couples TRBV6-1 to TRBJ1-2, with D unresolved. This clonotype was obtained from a man in his thirties or forties in good health and a related stem cell transplant donor. The source material was naive CD4+ T cells sorted from blood. CDR3 sequence (DNA): TGTGCCTCCTGGAGGGCTGGCTACACCTTC. It is translated as CASWRAGYTF.